This entry features one T cell receptor beta chain sequence. Its specificity is unknown. As to time point: sample taken at primary tumor resection. The authors sequenced whole RNA from tumor, nontumor lung or frozen PBMC without sorting. Samples were obtained from 65 to 80 donors, all untreated early-stage non-small cell lung cancer patients. These data belong to a study of spatial heterogeneity in lung cancer. Looking at the study overall: Combinations of a unique TCR and a UMI were tallied in raw reads, and on average each appeared more than ten times. Study-wide results and caveats: Ubiquitous expanded tumor TCRs appeared in blood more at resection than follow-up.

A distinct unique molecular identifier was carried by each TCR cDNA molecule. Using its own MiXCR run on the 5' RACE reads, TCRdb lists one record per CDR3 protein. The data contain about 38,000 distinct CDR3 sequences, 7.5% of them singletons. The sample was PBMCs, taken at surgery. The TCR originated in a male donor with early-stage non-small cell lung cancer.

In nucleotides, the CDR3 is TGTGCCTGGAGTCACGGACGGACTTCTAACTATGGCTACACCTTC. Protein sequence: CAWSHGRTSNYGYTF. The chain uses TRBV30 and TRBJ1-2; no definite D call. The V gene lost 2 bases and the J gene lost 0 bases, with 13 bases spanning the gap. The CDR3 has 15 residues. Germline V gene data show CDR1 as GTSNPN and CDR2 as SVGIG (reference sequence).